These 30 T cell receptor beta chains were sequenced from one sample in a study of cytomegalovirus exposure and HLA in healthy donors. PCR was performed using 60 Vbeta and 13 Jbeta primers. Libraries were prepared by immunoSEQ multiplex PCR; TCRdb keeps only in-frame clonotypes and omits some of them. The data contain about 150,000 clones, less than 80% of them seen just once; the ten biggest clones take up around 2.3%. Sequences were obtained from PBMCs. The receptor source for this set is a man aged 25 to 40 in good health and CMV-seronegative.

This sequence joins TRBV5-1 and TRBJ1-6, with TRBD1 as a possible D gene (5 bases). V lost 0 bases and J lost 9, with 10 bases in between. Germline loops: CDR1 SGHRS, CDR2 YFSETQ. The CDR3 has 14 residues. DNA of the CDR3: TGCGCCAGCAGCTTGGGGCAGGGCGGTTCACCCCTCCACTTT. It yields the protein CASSLGQGGSPLHF. Drawing the rest from reference TRBV5-1 and TRBJ1-6, the complete variable domain is KAGVTQTPRYLIKTRGQQVTLSCSPISGHRSVSWYQQTPGQGLQFLFEYFSETQRNKGNFPGRFSGRQFSNSRSEMNVSTLELGDSALYLCASSLGQGGSPLHFGNGTRLTVT.

The chain has TRBV19 and TRBJ1-1; the match to TRBD1 covers 7 bases. Germline trimming cut 5 bases from V and 8 bases from J; bases unmatched to any gene: 14. Germline assignment: CDR1 LNHDA and CDR2 SQIVND (reference sequence). The CDR3 covers 15 residues. The CDR3 DNA reads TGTGCCAGTAGTCAAACCCCCGGGACAGCGGAGGAAGCTTTCTTT. Amino acid sequence: CASSQTPGTAEEAFF.

The rearrangement joins TRBV4-2 to TRBJ2-5; 9 bases are shared with TRBD2. This CDR3 is 17 amino acids long. Trimming took 5 bases from V and 4 from J; bases not matched to a gene: 14. Germline CDR1 LGHNA, CDR2 YNFKEQ. This chain's CDR3 is CASSSTTNSGGRETQYF. The DNA of the CDR3 is TGTGCCAGCAGCTCCACAACGAATAGCGGGGGCAGAGAGACCCAGTACTTC.

This rearrangement joins TRBV28 to TRBJ2-2, with 8 bases fitting TRBD1. Germline V CDR1 and CDR2: MDHEN, SYDVKM. Trimming removed 7 bases from V and 4 bases from J; junction bases left unmatched: 5. The CDR3 extends over 14 amino acids. The CDR3 nucleotides are TGTGCCAGCACCTTAGACAGGGGCACCGGGGAGCTGTTTTTT. This gives the protein CASTLDRGTGELFF.

This clone is a singleton in its sample. The chain links TRBV14 to TRBJ2-7, with a possible D match to TRBD1 (5 bases). The germline V gene encodes CDR1 SGHDN and CDR2 FVKESK. Trimming left V 1 base short and J 9 bases short, with 16 bases between. CDR3 length: 14 residues. CDR3 in DNA: TGTGCCAGCAGCCAAGGGGGCCGGAATAGTGGGCAGTACTTC. It is translated as CASSQGGRNSGQYF.

This chain links TRBV5-4 with TRBJ2-7, with a weak D call TRBD1 (6 bases). Trimming cost V 0 bases and J 2 bases, with 12 bases left between them. Germline V gene sequence: CDR1 SGHNT, CDR2 YYREEE (reference sequence). The CDR3 is made up of 15 amino acids. Here the CDR3 DNA reads TGTGCCAGCAGCTTGGGAGGACAGAAAACCTACGAGCAGTACTTC. Its protein product is CASSLGGQKTYEQYF. Looking up the rest from reference TRBV5-4 and TRBJ2-7 gives the full variable domain: ETGVTQSPTHLIKTRGQQVTLRCSSQSGHNTVSWYQQALGQGPQFIFQYYREEENGRGNFPPRFSGLQFPNYSSELNVNALELDDSALYLCASSLGGQKTYEQYFGPGTRLTVT.

The chain combines TRBV6-1 with TRBJ1-2; D is unclear. There are 14 residues in the CDR3. Germline CDR1 and CDR2: MNHNS and SASEGT. V lost 0 bases, J lost 8 bases, and 13 bases lay in between. DNA of the CDR3: TGTGCCAGCAGTGAAGCGTACGGGGTCGGGGGCTACACCTTC. It yields the protein CASSEAYGVGGYTF.

There are a few counts of this clone. The chain has TRBV6-5 and TRBJ2-7; 8 positions match TRBD1. Losses at the gene ends were 10 bases for V and 4 bases for J; bases not matched to a gene: 6. Germline V gives CDR1 MNHEY, CDR2 SVGAGI. There are 12 residues in the CDR3. The CDR3 sequence is CATNGQGYEQYF. Written as DNA, the CDR3 is TGTGCCACGAACGGACAGGGATACGAGCAGTACTTC.

In this sample, this clone turned up a few times. This chain connects TRBV6-5 to TRBJ1-1, with D perhaps matching TRBD1 (6 bases). The CDR3 spans 16 residues. Germline-derived CDR1 and CDR2 are MNHEY and SVGAGI. Deletions cut 4 bases from V and 1 base from J, with 16 bases between. CDR3 sequence (DNA): TGTGCCAGCAGTTCACTCAGGGGTTTCGGGAACACTGAAGCTTTCTTT. It translates to CASSSLRGFGNTEAFF.

This rearrangement joins TRBV28 to TRBJ1-2, with D possibly matching TRBD1 (5 bases). V lost 5 bases, J lost 5 bases, and 15 bases lay in between. The CDR3 totals 14 residues. The V gene's germline CDR1 is MDHEN and CDR2 SYDVKM. This CDR3 reads CASSTQGPPYGYTF. The CDR3 DNA sequence: TGTGCCAGCAGTACCCAGGGTCCACCTTATGGCTACACCTTC.

The genes are TRBV11-2 and TRBJ2-7, with TRBD1 matching 7 bases. Germline V gene lookup returns CDR1 SGHAT and CDR2 FQNNGV. This CDR3 comprises 15 residues. Trimming at V came to 0 bases and at J to 4 bases, leaving 6 bases not matched to a gene. The DNA for the CDR3 is TGTGCCAGCAGCTTAGATTCCAGGGGGAAATACGAGCAGTACTTC. Translated: CASSLDSRGKYEQYF.

The CDR3 DNA reads as TGCGCCAGCAGCTTGACAGGGGACTATGGCTACACCTTC. Protein sequence: CASSLTGDYGYTF. The genes are TRBV5-1 and TRBJ1-2; 7 bases match TRBD1. The germline V gene has CDR1 SGHRS and CDR2 YFSETQ. The CDR3 covers 13 residues. J was trimmed by 3 bases and V by 1 base; bases with no gene match: 0.

The rearrangement uses TRBV13 and TRBJ2-3, with 16 bases fitting TRBD2. Trimming took 5 bases from V and 3 from J; bases not matched to a gene: 8. Germline CDR1 is PRHDT and CDR2 is FYEKMQ (reference sequence). The CDR3 length is 18 residues. DNA for the CDR3: TGTGCCAGCAGCCAGGGACTAGCGGGGGGGGTTTGGACAGATACGCAGTATTTT. It translates to CASSQGLAGGVWTDTQYF.

The V call is TRBV7-7, the J call TRBJ2-2; maybe TRBD2 (5 bases). There are 16 residues in the CDR3. V lost 3 bases and J lost 1, with 12 bases in between. CDR1 SSHAT and CDR2 FNYEAQ come from the germline V gene (reference sequence). The CDR3, as DNA: TGTGCCAGCAGCTTTCGTATCGGGGAGAACACCGGGGAGCTGTTTTTT. It encodes CASSFRIGENTGELFF.

This clone has just a few counts. The chain employs TRBV19 and TRBJ1-2; 10 positions match TRBD1. The V segment lost 10 bases and the J segment 8 bases; nucleotides outside the gene matches: 13. CDR3 length: 14 amino acids. Per germline, CDR1 LNHDA and CDR2 SQIVND (reference sequence). The CDR3 reads CATQTGGQGVGYTF. The CDR3 DNA sequence: TGTGCCACTCAGACAGGGGGCCAAGGGGTCGGCTACACCTTC.

This chain uses TRBV6-1 with TRBJ2-6; D unclear. Trimming took off 4 bases at V and 4 bases at J, with 11 bases between the two ends. The CDR3 runs to 15 residues. The germline V gene encodes CDR1 MNHNS and CDR2 SASEGT. CDR3 coding DNA: TGTGCCAGCAGTGTGACGGGTCTGGGGGCCAACGTCCTGACTTTC. Its translation: CASSVTGLGANVLTF.

The chain combines TRBV11-2 with TRBJ2-2, with D perhaps TRBD2 (6 bases). CDR1 and CDR2 (germline): SGHAT, FQNNGV. The CDR3 totals 15 residues. Between the trimmed V and J ends, which lost 5 bases and 1 base, there was a span of 11 bases. CDR3 amino acids: CASSPGLVNTGELFF. CDR3 DNA: TGTGCCAGCAGCCCGGGACTGGTGAACACCGGGGAGCTGTTTTTT.

The V and J genes are TRBV10-3 and TRBJ1-1; D not certain. This CDR3 is 13 amino acids long. The V gene lost 8 bases and the J gene lost 2 bases, with 12 bases spanning the gap. Germline V lookup: CDR1 ENHRY, CDR2 SYGVKD. The CDR3 loop reads CAIRDNSNTEAFF. The CDR3 DNA reads as TGTGCCATCCGGGATAATTCAAACACTGAAGCTTTCTTT.

This clone turned up a few times. The chain couples TRBV2 to TRBJ1-1; D possibly corresponds to TRBD1 (5 bases). V gave up 5 bases and J gave up 1 base, with 11 bases separating them. This CDR3 contains 14 residues. Germline V gene data show CDR1 as SNHLY and CDR2 as FYNNEI. CDR3 nucleotide sequence: TGTGCCAGCAGTTATGGACACCGGAACACTGAAGCTTTCTTT. This encodes CASSYGHRNTEAFF.

This chain links TRBV2 with TRBJ1-2; no reliable D call. The CDR3 consists of 13 residues. CDR1 is SNHLY, CDR2 FYNNEI, per germline. The V end was cut by 6 bases, the J end by 5 bases, with 13 bases between. CDR3 nucleotides: TGTGCCAGCAGGGTCCTTGGGCAGTATGGCTACACCTTC. As protein: CASRVLGQYGYTF.

The rearrangement links TRBV19 to TRBJ2-5, with 9 bases that match TRBD2. The CDR3 is 16 residues long. With V trimmed by 4 bases and J by 1 base, 7 bases remained unmatched. Germline V gives CDR1 LNHDA, CDR2 SQIVND (reference sequence). CDR3 coding DNA: TGTGCCAGTAGTAGCGGGGGGGCGGGGGGCCAAGAGACCCAGTACTTC. Protein sequence: CASSSGGAGGQETQYF.

The chain has TRBV4-2 and TRBJ2-7; 7 bases agree with TRBD1. This CDR3 has 15 amino acids. In germline, CDR1 is LGHNA, CDR2 YNFKEQ. Losses at the gene ends were 1 base for V and 2 bases for J; bases not matched to a gene: 5. The CDR3 sequence: CASSQGQGLAYEQYF. For the CDR3, the DNA is TGTGCCAGCAGCCAAGGACAGGGTTTGGCCTACGAGCAGTACTTC.

The chain carries TRBV29-1 and TRBJ1-2; no definite D call. The V end was cut by 0 bases, the J end by 4 bases, with 12 bases between. CDR3 length equals 14 residues. Germline V gene data show CDR1 as SQVTM and CDR2 as ANQGSEA. The chain's CDR3 is CSVEDPGLRYGYTF. The CDR3 coding sequence is TGCAGCGTTGAAGATCCGGGTTTGCGCTATGGCTACACCTTC. Filled out from reference TRBV29-1 and TRBJ1-2, the complete variable domain reads SAVISQKPSRDICQRGTSLTIQCQVDSQVTMMFWYRQQPGQSLTLIATANQGSEATYESGFVIDKFPISRPNLTFSTLTVSNMSPEDSSIYLCSVEDPGLRYGYTFGSGTRLTVV.

The chain carries TRBV29-1 and TRBJ2-3; 8 bases fit TRBD1. This CDR3 region has 13 residues. Germline V gives CDR1 SQVTM, CDR2 ANQGSEA. The ends lost 6 bases at V and 5 bases at J; junction bases unmatched: 7. CDR3 region: CSVVTGAEDTQYF. For the CDR3, the DNA is TGCAGCGTAGTGACAGGGGCGGAAGATACGCAGTATTTT.

CDR3 nucleotides: TGTGCCAGTAGTCTAGGACAGGGTGGTGAGCAGTTCTTC. The encoded protein is CASSLGQGGEQFF. This chain uses TRBV19 with TRBJ2-1; 8 nucleotides match TRBD1. CDR1 is LNHDA, CDR2 SQIVND, per germline (reference sequence). Trimming removed 5 bases from V and 9 bases from J; junction bases left unmatched: 6. The CDR3 has 13 residues.

The V and J genes are TRBV6-1 and TRBJ2-6; 8 bases align to TRBD1. Germline lookup yields CDR1 MNHNS and CDR2 SASEGT. V lost 7 bases, J lost 2 bases, and 4 bases stayed unmatched. The CDR3 is made up of 15 amino acids. CDR3 nucleotides: TGTGCCAGCACCACAGGGGGTACTGGGGCCAACGTCCTGACTTTC. It yields the protein CASTTGGTGANVLTF.

The chain recombines TRBV15 with TRBJ1-3, with 7 bases aligning to TRBD1. The germline V gene has CDR1 LNHNV and CDR2 YYDKDF (reference sequence). V was clipped by 3 bases and J by 2 bases; unmatched bases: 7. The CDR3 length is 16 residues. CDR3 coding DNA: TGTGCCACCAGCAGTCGGAACAGGGGAACTGGAAACACCATATATTTT. Its translation: CATSSRNRGTGNTIYF.

The chain joins TRBV28 to TRBJ1-1, with 7 bases that match TRBD1. Per the germline V gene, CDR1 is MDHEN and CDR2 is SYDVKM. The CDR3 consists of 14 residues. Unmatched junction bases numbered 7, after V lost 9 bases and J lost 0 bases. The CDR3 sequence: CASWTGFMNTEAFF. The CDR3 region has the DNA TGTGCCAGTTGGACAGGCTTCATGAACACTGAAGCTTTCTTT.

The J gene is TRBJ2-7, the V gene TRBV5-4; TRBD2 is a possible D gene (5 bases). CDR3 length: 17 amino acids. The V end was cut by 8 bases, the J end by 0 bases, with 24 bases between. Germline V gene lookup returns CDR1 SGHNT and CDR2 YYREEE (reference sequence). CDR3 region: CASNLDGVGGLSYEQYF. The CDR3 DNA is TGTGCCAGTAACCTCGACGGGGTGGGCGGTCTCTCCTACGAGCAGTACTTC.

This clone was counted only a few times. V is TRBV5-6 and J is TRBJ1-2, with D perhaps TRBD1 (6 bases). V was shortened by 4 bases and J by 8 bases, with 27 bases between the two germline ends. The germline V gene has CDR1 SGHDT and CDR2 YYEEEE. This CDR3 contains 17 residues. In nucleotides, the CDR3 is TGTGCCAGCAGCCAGTCTCCGGGACAAAGGATCTTTGGAGGCTACACCTTC. Its translation is CASSQSPGQRIFGGYTF.